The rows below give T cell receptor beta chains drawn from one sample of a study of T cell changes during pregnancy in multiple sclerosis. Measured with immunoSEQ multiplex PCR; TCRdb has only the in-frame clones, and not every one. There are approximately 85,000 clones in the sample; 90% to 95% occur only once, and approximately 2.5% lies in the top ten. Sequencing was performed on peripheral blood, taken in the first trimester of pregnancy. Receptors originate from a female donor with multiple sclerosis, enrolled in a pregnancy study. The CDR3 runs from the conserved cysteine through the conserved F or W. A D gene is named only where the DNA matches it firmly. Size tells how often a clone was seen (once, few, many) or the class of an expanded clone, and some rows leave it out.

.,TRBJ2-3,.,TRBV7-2,CASSITGTSTDTQYF,TGTGCCAGCAGCATTACCGGGACTTCCACAGATACGCAGTATTTT
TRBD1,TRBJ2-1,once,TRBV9,CASSVTPGQGNNEQFF,TGTGCCAGCAGCGTGACTCCGGGACAGGGAAACAATGAGCAGTTCTTC
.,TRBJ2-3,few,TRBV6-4,CASSEGGGTDTQYF,TGTGCCAGCAGTGAGGGCGGGGGCACAGATACGCAGTATTTT
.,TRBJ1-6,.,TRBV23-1,CASSPDKTISNSPLHF,TGCGCCAGCAGCCCGGATAAGACAATCAGCAATTCACCCCTCCACTTT
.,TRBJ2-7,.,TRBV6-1,CASSEAAGSYEQYF,TGTGCCAGCAGTGAAGCAGCAGGCTCCTACGAGCAGTACTTC
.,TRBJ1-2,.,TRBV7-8,CASSLGVGGGGYTF,TGTGCCAGCAGCTTAGGGGTGGGAGGAGGAGGCTACACCTTC
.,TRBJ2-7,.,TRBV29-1,CSVWGSVGTSGSSYEQYF,TGCAGCGTTTGGGGATCGGTAGGTACGAGCGGCAGCTCCTACGAGCAGTACTTC
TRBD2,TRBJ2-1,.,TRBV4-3,CASSLRLAGGEQFF,TGCGCCAGCAGCCTTAGACTAGCGGGGGGGGAGCAGTTCTTC
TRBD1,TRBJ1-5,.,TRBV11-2,CASSLTLDRGSNQPQHF,TGTGCCAGCAGCCTCACCCTGGACAGGGGGAGCAATCAGCCCCAGCATTTT
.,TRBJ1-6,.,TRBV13,CASSLGGRRSPLHF,TGTGCCAGCAGCTTGGGAGGTCGGCGTTCACCCCTCCACTTT
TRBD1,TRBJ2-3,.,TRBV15,CATSRKKSTGGSTDTQYF,TGTGCCACCAGCAGAAAAAAGTCGACAGGGGGAAGCACAGATACGCAGTATTTT
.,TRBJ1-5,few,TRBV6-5,CASSVRESQPQHF,TGTGCCAGCAGTGTCAGGGAAAGCCAGCCCCAGCATTTT
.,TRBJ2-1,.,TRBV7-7,CASSLGAQYNEQFF,TGTGCCAGCAGCTTAGGGGCCCAGTACAATGAGCAGTTCTTC
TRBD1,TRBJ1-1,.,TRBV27,CASSPRQGARTEAFF,TGTGCCAGCAGTCCACGACAGGGGGCAAGGACTGAAGCTTTCTTT
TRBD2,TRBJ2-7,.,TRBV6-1,CASSVDSGRGYEQYF,TGTGCCAGCAGTGTGGATAGCGGGAGAGGGTACGAGCAGTACTTC
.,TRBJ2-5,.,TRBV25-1,CASSDPGMETQYF,TGTGCCAGCAGTGACCCGGGGATGGAGACCCAGTACTTC
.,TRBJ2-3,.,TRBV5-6,CASSLTGLSTDTQYF,TGTGCCAGCAGCTTGACGGGACTGAGCACAGATACGCAGTATTTT
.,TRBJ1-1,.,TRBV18,CASSPRGDTEAFF,TGTGCCAGCTCACCACGGGGGGATACTGAAGCTTTCTTT
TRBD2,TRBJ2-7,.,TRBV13,CASSHWLAGKLREQYF,TGTGCCAGCAGCCACTGGCTAGCGGGAAAATTACGCGAGCAGTACTTC
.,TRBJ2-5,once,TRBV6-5,CASSFERLQETQYF,TGTGCCAGCAGTTTCGAGCGGCTTCAAGAGACCCAGTACTTC
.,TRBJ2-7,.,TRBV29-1,CSVMIGGRRSYEQYF,TGCAGCGTTATGATAGGTGGGAGGCGATCCTACGAGCAGTACTTC
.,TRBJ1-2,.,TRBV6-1,CASSEPTTGSDGYTF,TGTGCCAGCAGTGAACCAACAACAGGGAGCGATGGCTACACCTTC
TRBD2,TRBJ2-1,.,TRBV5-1,CASSSLPGLAEWFF,TGCGCCAGCAGCTCACTACCGGGACTAGCGGAATGGTTCTTC
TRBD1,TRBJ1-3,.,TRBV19,CASRAGGGNTIYF,TGTGCCAGTCGAGCAGGGGGTGGAAACACCATATATTTT